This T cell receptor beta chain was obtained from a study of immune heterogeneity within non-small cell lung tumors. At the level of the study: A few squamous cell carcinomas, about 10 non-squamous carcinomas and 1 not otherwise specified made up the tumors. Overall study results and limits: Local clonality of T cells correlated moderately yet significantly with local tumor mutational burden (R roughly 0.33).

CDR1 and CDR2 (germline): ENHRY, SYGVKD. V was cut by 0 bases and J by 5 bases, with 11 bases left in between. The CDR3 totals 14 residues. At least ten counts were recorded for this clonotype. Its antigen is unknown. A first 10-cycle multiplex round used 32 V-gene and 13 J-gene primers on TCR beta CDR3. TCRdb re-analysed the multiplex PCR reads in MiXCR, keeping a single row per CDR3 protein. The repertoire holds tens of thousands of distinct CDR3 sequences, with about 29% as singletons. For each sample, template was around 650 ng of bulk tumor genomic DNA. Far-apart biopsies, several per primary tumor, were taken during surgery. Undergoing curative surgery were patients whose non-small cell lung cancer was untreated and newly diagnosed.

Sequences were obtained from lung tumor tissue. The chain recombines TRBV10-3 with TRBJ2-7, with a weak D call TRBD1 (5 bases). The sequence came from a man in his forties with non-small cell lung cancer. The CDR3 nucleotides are TGTGCCATCAGTGAGTCATCCAGGGTTGACGAGCAGTACTTC. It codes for CAISESSRVDEQYF.